What follows is one TCR beta chain and its context. The antigen it recognizes is unknown. No base quality information exists; no much larger clone differs at one position. Patients with autoimmune disease history or receiving systemic immunosuppression were excluded from the trial. In every dose cohort, peripheral blood was drawn for TCR sequencing at baseline, cycle 4 day 1, and cycle 7 day 1. The samples were drawn from a first-in-human, open-label, multicenter phase I dose-escalation trial of ivuxolimab. The trial enrolled adults with locally advanced or metastatic head and neck squamous cell, hepatocellular, melanoma or renal cell carcinoma. CD4+ and CD8+ T cells were sorted separately from peripheral blood before TCR sequencing. The source of the sample is a study of OX40 agonist ivuxolimab in advanced cancers. A note on the overall study: Ivuxolimab, which targeted the costimulatory receptor OX40 (CD134), was an agonistic, fully human IgG2 monoclonal antibody. Intravenous ivuxolimab was administered to patients every 2 weeks at six dose levels: 0.01, 0.1, 0.3, 1.5, 3 and 10 mg/kg. Among the roughly 52 dose-escalation patients, around 19 had hepatocellular carcinoma, some 15 melanoma, 9 renal cell carcinoma and 9 head and neck cancer. A male proportion of 75% to 85% and a mean age of approximately 61 years, ranging from roughly 23 to 79, were recorded for the dose-escalation cohort. Prior anti-PD-1, anti-PD-L1 or anti-CTLA-4 therapy was permitted, and checkpoint inhibitors had been received by less than 45% of dose-escalation patients. Partial responses occurred in three dose-escalation patients, of whom one had hepatocellular carcinoma and two had cutaneous melanoma. Peripheral TCRbeta sequencing aimed to test whether ivuxolimab altered TCR sequence diversity and caused clonal T-cell expansion. The paper describes the monotherapy dose-escalation part (N of about 47 patients) of the phase I trial of ivuxolimab. The full study reports these points: In the 0.1-3.0 mg/kg groups, partial responders were among the patients with the lowest normalized peripheral clonal expansion, particularly in CD8+ T cells. Low levels of normalized T-cell clonal expansion were also seen in some nonresponding patients. After ivuxolimab, CD8+ T cells had more expanded clones than CD4+ T cells on average. Clonal expansion of both CD4+ and CD8+ blood T cells was observed from baseline to week 6 at doses 0.1 to 3.0 mg/kg. The antigen specificity of the peripheral T cells that underwent clonal expansion was not determined.

Genomic DNA was isolated from the sorted cells so that the TCRbeta CDR3 region could be sequenced. The immunoSEQ Assay was used for sequencing of TCRbeta CDR3 regions. TCRdb mirrors the immuneACCESS table, restricted to in-frame sequences. Some clones are absent from its copies; in checked studies, under half trace to an unresolved V gene, and the reason for the others is unknown. This sample holds 85,000 to 100,000 clones; around nine tenths were observed only once. 0.25% to 0.35% of the sample belongs to the ten largest clones. This clonotype was obtained from an adult with an advanced solid tumor such as melanoma, head and neck, liver or kidney cancer. The material was CD4+ or CD8+ T cells sorted from blood, obtained in a trial of the OX40 agonist ivuxolimab.

The base sequence is TGTGCCAGCAGCGACGGGACAGGGGGGAACAATCAGCCCCAGCATTTT. This gives the protein CASSDGTGGNNQPQHF. The receptor chain draws on TRBV5-6 and TRBJ1-5; a stretch of 11 junction bases matches TRBD1. As encoded in the germline V gene, CDR1 is SGHDT while CDR2 is YYEEEE. The V end gives up 4 bases and the J end 3 bases, leaving 6 bases in the junction not matched to a gene. Measured from the cysteine to the phenylalanine, the CDR3 is 16 residues long. This entry keeps only the CDR3 DNA: 48 bases, framed from base 1.